These 26 T cell receptor beta chains were sequenced from one sample in a study of T cell repertoires in cytomegalovirus infection. One entry per CDR3 protein, called by TCRdb with MiXCR from the reads. In the table there are fewer than 200,000 distinct CDR3 sequences, 13% to 15% of which are singletons. The specimen sequenced was PBMCs. The receptor set was obtained from a human donor in good health (CMV status not recorded). Some clones in this sample may be carry-over from other donors' samples.

This clonotype was seen many times. The chain uses TRBV28 and TRBJ1-2; D is unresolved. CDR3 length: 13 amino acids. Trimming left V 6 bases short and J 5 bases short, with 13 bases between. Germline CDR1 reads MDHEN; CDR2 reads SYDVKM. The CDR3 nucleotides are TGTGCCAGCAGGGCCTCCGATTTATATGGCTACACCTTC. Translation: CASRASDLYGYTF.

This clonotype was counted ten times or more. The V call is TRBV7-2, the J call TRBJ2-7; TRBD1 aligns across 8 bases. The V segment lost 5 bases and the J segment 5 bases; nucleotides outside the gene matches: 5. The CDR3 consists of 13 residues. Germline-derived CDR1 and CDR2 are SGHTA and FQGNSA. The CDR3 DNA follows: TGTGCCAGCAGCGAGACAGGGGTCGACGAGCAGTACTTC. It codes for CASSETGVDEQYF.

This chain links TRBV6-2 or TRBV6-3 with TRBJ1-5; D is possibly TRBD1 (6 bases). V was shortened by 6 bases and J by 2 bases, with 17 bases between the two germline ends. CDR1 and CDR2 (germline): MNHEY, SVGEGT. The CDR3 has 16 residues. This CDR3 is CASSSLGGPGNQPQHF. CDR3 sequence (DNA): TGTGCCAGCAGCTCTTTGGGGGGGCCTGGCAATCAGCCCCAGCATTTT.

This chain connects TRBV5-6 to TRBJ2-4; D gene ambiguous. The CDR3 extends over 14 amino acids. Between the trimmed V and J ends, which lost 3 bases and 7 bases, there was a span of 14 bases. CDR1 is SGHDT, CDR2 YYEEEE, per germline. CDR3 region: CASSSLGETNIQYF. CDR3 DNA: TGTGCCAGCAGCTCCCTGGGCGAGACGAACATTCAGTACTTC.

The chain is built from TRBV19 and TRBJ1-1; 7 nucleotides line up with TRBD1. The CDR3 loop spans 14 amino acids. The germline gives CDR1 LNHDA, CDR2 SQIVND (reference sequence). Germline trimming cut 5 bases from V and 1 base from J; bases unmatched to any gene: 4. DNA of the CDR3: TGTGCCAGTAGTTGGAGGGGGCCGAACACTGAAGCTTTCTTT. As protein: CASSWRGPNTEAFF.

CDR3 sequence (DNA): TGTGCCATCAGTGAGTCGGATCCAATTGGGCAGTTCTTC. It codes for CAISESDPIGQFF. The chain carries TRBV10-3 and TRBJ2-1; D not certain. The CDR3 covers 13 residues. Germline lookup yields CDR1 ENHRY and CDR2 SYGVKD. The germline V and J ends were trimmed by 0 bases and 12 bases, with 12 bases remaining between them.

CDR3 residues: CASRTGNEKLFF. CDR3 bases: TGTGCCAGCAGAACGGGGAATGAAAAACTGTTTTTT. This chain links TRBV6-1 with TRBJ1-4; no definite D call. V was cut by 6 bases and J by 5 bases, with 7 bases left in between. This CDR3 contains 12 residues. Looked up from germline, CDR1 is MNHNS and CDR2 is SASEGT.

This clonotype was counted at least ten times. The chain recombines TRBV5-1 with TRBJ2-3, with D maybe TRBD1 (5 bases). The CDR3 length is 14 residues. Trimming took off 4 bases at V and 2 bases at J, with 11 bases between the two ends. Germline V gene lookup returns CDR1 SGHRS and CDR2 YFSETQ. The CDR3 DNA is TGCGCCAGCAGCCGGACAATTATCACAGATACGCAGTATTTT. The encoded protein is CASSRTIITDTQYF. Full variable domain (missing parts from reference TRBV5-1 and TRBJ2-3): KAGVTQTPRYLIKTRGQQVTLSCSPISGHRSVSWYQQTPGQGLQFLFEYFSETQRNKGNFPGRFSGRQFSNSRSEMNVSTLELGDSALYLCASSRTIITDTQYFGPGTRLTVL.

This clonotype was counted only a few times. This chain links TRBV3-1 with TRBJ2-7; TRBD1 agrees at 7 bases. This CDR3 contains 15 residues. Germline V gives CDR1 LGHDT, CDR2 YNNKEL (reference sequence). V shed 1 base, J shed 5 bases, and the junction held 8 bases outside the gene matches. The CDR3: CASSQVHRGVDEQYF. The CDR3 DNA reads as TGTGCCAGCAGCCAAGTTCACAGGGGAGTGGACGAGCAGTACTTC.

The chain carries TRBV12-3 or TRBV12-4 and TRBJ1-1, with TRBD1 matching over 7 bases. Germline trimming cut 6 bases from V and 4 bases from J; bases unmatched to any gene: 11. The CDR3 contains 15 residues. In nucleotides, the CDR3 is TGTGCCAGCAGGCACCGGGACAGAATGTTCACTGAAGCTTTCTTT. Translation: CASRHRDRMFTEAFF.

The chain has TRBV28 and TRBJ2-7; D unclear. V lost 2 bases to trimming and J lost 2 bases, with 10 bases between them. The CDR3 totals 14 residues. The germline V gene has CDR1 MDHEN and CDR2 SYDVKM. CDR3 bases: TGTGCCAGCAGTTTACTGCTGAAGACCTACGAGCAGTACTTC. Translated, it gives CASSLLLKTYEQYF. Combining the CDR3 with reference TRBV28 and TRBJ2-7 gives the whole variable domain DVKVTQSSRYLVKRTGEKVFLECVQDMDHENMFWYRQDPGLGLRLIYFSYDVKMKEKGDIPEGYSVSREKKERFSLILESASTNQTSMYLCASSLLLKTYEQYFGPGTRLTVT.

The V and J genes are TRBV5-6 and TRBJ1-5, with D uncertain. V was cut by 1 base and J by 7 bases, with 12 bases left in between. This CDR3 is 14 amino acids long. Germline V lookup: CDR1 SGHDT, CDR2 YYEEEE. CDR3 coding DNA: TGTGCCAGCAGCTTGAGTTGGGGATCGCAGCCCCAGCATTTT. It encodes CASSLSWGSQPQHF.

This clonotype was recorded at least ten times. The chain combines TRBV7-9 with TRBJ2-1; D is ambiguous. V dropped 4 bases and J dropped 4 bases, with 11 bases sitting between them. The CDR3 spans 14 residues. The germline V gene encodes CDR1 SEHNR and CDR2 FQNEAQ (reference sequence). The CDR3 DNA reads as TGTGCCAGCAGCTCTAGACCGACATACAATGAGCAGTTCTTC. It is translated as CASSSRPTYNEQFF.

The gene calls are TRBV5-6 and TRBJ2-1; D remains ambiguous. With 2 bases removed from V and 3 bases from J, the gap between germline ends came to 9 bases. Germline CDR1 SGHDT, CDR2 YYEEEE. The length of the CDR3 is 14 residues. The CDR3 bases are TGTGCCAGCAGCTTTGGGCCAATCTACAATGAGCAGTTCTTC. Residues: CASSFGPIYNEQFF.

About this clonotype: A read error is possible here, since a much larger clone lies one base away. This chain connects TRBV12-3 or TRBV12-4 to TRBJ2-7, with TRBD1 matching 9 bases. CDR3 length: 15 residues. As DNA, the CDR3 is TGTACCAGCAGCTCAGGGACAGGGAAGTCCTACGAGCAGTACTTC. Its translation is CTSSSGTGKSYEQYF.

This clonotype has more than one count but fewer than ten. The gene calls are TRBV10-3 and TRBJ2-3, with D possibly matching TRBD2 (9 bases). CDR1 is ENHRY and CDR2 is SYGVKD in the germline V gene. The CDR3 is made up of 18 amino acids. Trimming left V 6 bases short and J 2 bases short, with 24 bases between. DNA for the CDR3: TGTGCCATCAGCCGGGACAGGCTTAGCGGGAGCGTCACAGATACGCAGTATTTT. Its protein is CAISRDRLSGSVTDTQYF.

V usage is TRBV18 and J usage is TRBJ2-7; possible D gene TRBD1, 6 bases. The V end was cut by 0 bases, the J end by 5 bases, with 26 bases between. Germline V gene sequence: CDR1 KGHSH, CDR2 LQKENI. The CDR3 contains 19 residues. DNA of the CDR3: TGTGCCAGCTCACCACCTGGTGCCGCGGACAGACATCCTGGGAACGAGCAGTACTTC. Translation: CASSPPGAADRHPGNEQYF.

The sample holds a few counts of this clonotype. Written as DNA, the CDR3 is TGTGCCAGTGGATCGGACCGTAATGAAAAACTGTTTTTT. It yields the protein CASGSDRNEKLFF. V and J are TRBV19 and TRBJ1-4; D is unclear. Between the trimmed V and J ends, which lost 8 bases and 4 bases, there was a span of 11 bases. In germline, CDR1 is LNHDA, CDR2 SQIVND (reference sequence). The CDR3 sequence is 13 residues long.

Of note for this clonotype: A much bigger clone sits one base away, suggesting this may be a read error. This rearrangement joins TRBV4-1 to TRBJ2-1, with 11 bases fitting TRBD2. The CDR3 has 18 amino acids. CDR1 MGHRA and CDR2 YSYEKL come from the germline V gene. This CDR3 reads CTSSQAPLAGVKGNEQFF. The CDR3 nucleotides are TGCACCAGCAGCCAAGCCCCACTAGCGGGGGTCAAGGGGAATGAGCAGTTCTTC.

This clonotype was counted a few times. J is TRBJ2-1 and V is TRBV28; tentative D call: TRBD2 (6 bases). The CDR3 is 16 amino acids. V lost 1 base, J lost 2 bases, and 12 bases lay in between. Germline V CDR1 and CDR2: MDHEN, SYDVKM. The CDR3 loop reads CASSLYGSGTYNEQFF. CDR3 in DNA: TGTGCCAGCAGTTTATACGGTAGCGGAACCTACAATGAGCAGTTCTTC.

Here the CDR3 DNA reads TGTGCCATCAGTGAGTCGAACAGGGGTCACAATGAGCAGTTCTTC. Protein sequence: CAISESNRGHNEQFF. J is TRBJ2-1 and V is TRBV10-3, with 7 bases fitting TRBD1. CDR1 is ENHRY and CDR2 is SYGVKD in the germline V gene. There are 15 residues in the CDR3. V lost 0 bases and J lost 5; bases outside the gene matches: 4.

Comments on this clonotype: No DNA is shown, since the ends of the CDR3 on it are uncertain; the CDR3 is the one TCRdb lists. The chain recombines TRBV2 with TRBJ2-2. The CDR3 is made up of 12 amino acids, end residues included. Germline CDR1 reads SNHLY; CDR2 reads FYNNEI. The CDR3 sequence: CASRGTPGSCFF.

This clonotype was counted only a few times. The chain links TRBV7-3 to TRBJ1-1; D gene unclear. Germline lookup yields CDR1 SGHTA and CDR2 FQGTGA. V lost 2 bases to trimming and J lost 2 bases, with 6 bases between them. The CDR3 is made up of 13 amino acids. CDR3 in DNA: TGTGCCAGCAGCTTATTTTCAAACACTGAAGCTTTCTTT. Its translation: CASSLFSNTEAFF.

The sample holds many counts of this clonotype. The V call is TRBV11-2, the J call TRBJ2-2; D possibly uses TRBD1 or TRBD2 (6 bases each). The CDR3 has 15 amino acids. Looked up from germline, CDR1 is SGHAT and CDR2 is FQNNGV. Trimming stripped 5 bases from V and 4 bases from J, with 14 bases between. CDR3: CASSPRRGITGELFF. CDR3 DNA sequence: TGTGCCAGCAGCCCTCGGAGGGGGATCACCGGGGAGCTGTTTTTT.

This clonotype appeared many times. The chain joins TRBV29-1 to TRBJ2-5, with D unresolved. CDR3 length: 11 amino acids. Germline loops: CDR1 SQVTM, CDR2 ANQGSEA. V gave up 2 bases and J gave up 4 bases, with 5 bases separating them. CDR3 DNA sequence: TGCAGCGTTGAAAAGGGAGAGACCCAGTACTTC. Residues: CSVEKGETQYF.

This clonotype appeared many times. The chain links TRBV7-3 to TRBJ2-3, with D maybe TRBD2 (5 bases). The CDR3 runs to 14 residues. CDR1 is SGHTA, CDR2 FQGTGA, per germline. Trimming shortened V by 0 bases and J by 2 bases, and 6 bases separated the two germline ends. The CDR3 reads CASSLTGVTDTQYF. The CDR3 region has the DNA TGTGCCAGCAGCTTAACGGGAGTCACAGATACGCAGTATTTT.